This T cell receptor beta chain was identified in a study of neurological immune-mediated disorders. This clonotype was seen a handful of times. The germline V and J ends were trimmed by 4 bases and 0 bases, with 10 bases remaining between them. The CDR3 length is 14 residues. CDR1 and CDR2 from the germline V gene are MNHNY and SVGAGI (reference sequence). Using its own MiXCR run on the 5' RACE reads, TCRdb lists one record per CDR3 protein. Of approximately 50,000 distinct CDR3 sequences listed, around 4% are singletons. The chain has TRBV6-6 and TRBJ2-7; D might be TRBD2 (6 bases). This clonotype was obtained from a man aged 30 to 39 with multiple sclerosis. The specimen sequenced was PBMCs. Here the CDR3 reads CASSSGGSSYEQYF. The CDR3 DNA follows: TGTGCCAGCAGTTCCGGGGGAAGCTCCTACGAGCAGTACTTC.